The clone carrying this T cell receptor (beta chain) has a count of ten or more. What it binds is not known. The sorting of naive CD8 T cells used the CD8+CD4-CCR7+CD45RA+ phenotype. This specimen comes from a study of molecular identifiers for immune sequencing clone quantification. About the research overall: Replicate experiments took RNA from roughly 18,000 or 92,000 naive CD8 cells, divided it five ways and sequenced four. Study-level points and caveats: Detectable among some 1 million naive cells, according to reports, was Jurkat TCR RNA spiked in from one cell.

Previously described methods and listed TCR primers were employed for the bulk TCR libraries. TCRdb passed the PCR reads through MiXCR, listing each CDR3 protein once. The data contain about 640,000 distinct CDR3 sequences, about 20% of them singletons. Deletions cut 6 bases from V and 5 bases from J, with 10 bases between. CDR1 and CDR2 from the germline V gene are MNHNY and SVGAGI (reference sequence). There are 12 residues in the CDR3. The TCR was taken from a human donor in good health. Some libraries in this study had Jurkat cell RNA spiked in. The sequencing sample was made of naive CD8+ T cells from blood, with Jurkat cell RNA spiked in. The sample's subset: FACS-sorted CD8+CD4-CCR7+CD45RA+ naive T cells. The chain combines TRBV6-6 with TRBJ2-5; D call uncertain. The CDR3 sequence: CASRLYGETQYF. The CDR3 DNA sequence: TGTGCCAGCAGACTCTACGGGGAGACCCAGTACTTC.